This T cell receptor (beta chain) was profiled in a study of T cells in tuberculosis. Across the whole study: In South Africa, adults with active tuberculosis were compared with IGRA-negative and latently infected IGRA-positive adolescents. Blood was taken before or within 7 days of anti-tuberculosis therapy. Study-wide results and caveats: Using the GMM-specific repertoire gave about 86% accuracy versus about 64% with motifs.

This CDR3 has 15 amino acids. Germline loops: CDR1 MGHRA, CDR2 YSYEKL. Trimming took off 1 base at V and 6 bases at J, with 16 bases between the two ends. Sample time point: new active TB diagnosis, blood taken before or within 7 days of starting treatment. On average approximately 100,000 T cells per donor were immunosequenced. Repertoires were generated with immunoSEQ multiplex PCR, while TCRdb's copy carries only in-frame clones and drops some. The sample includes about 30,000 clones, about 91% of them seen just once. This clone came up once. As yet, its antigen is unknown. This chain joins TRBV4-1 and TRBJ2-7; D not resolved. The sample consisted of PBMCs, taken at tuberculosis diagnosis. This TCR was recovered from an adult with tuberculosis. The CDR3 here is CASSQGRSARGEQYF. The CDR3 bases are TGCGCCAGCAGCCAAGGTCGAAGTGCCAGAGGCGAGCAGTACTTC.